The 10 T cell receptor beta chains given below trace back to one sample, sequenced in a study of OX40 agonist ivuxolimab in advanced cancers. The repertoire was sequenced with immunoSEQ multiplex PCR; TCRdb's copy has only in-frame clones and lacks some. The table includes about 68,000 clones, 91% detected once. The input for sequencing was CD4+ or CD8+ T cells sorted from blood, taken in a trial of the OX40 agonist ivuxolimab. The receptors were gathered from an adult with an advanced solid tumor such as melanoma, head and neck, liver or kidney cancer.

This chain uses TRBV9 with TRBJ2-2; no clear D. CDR3 length: 13 residues. With 4 bases removed from V and 5 bases from J, the gap between germline ends came to 9 bases. Germline assignment: CDR1 SGDLS and CDR2 YYNGEE. CDR3 loop: CASSLQTTGELFF. CDR3 DNA: TGTGCCAGCAGCTTACAGACTACCGGGGAGCTGTTTTTT.

The J gene is TRBJ1-3, the V gene TRBV5-1, with TRBD1 matching 10 bases. Trimming took 4 bases from V and 0 from J; bases not matched to a gene: 13. Germline V gene data show CDR1 as SGHRS and CDR2 as YFSETQ. The CDR3 contains 19 residues. The chain's CDR3 is CASSQTGTGVSFSGNTIYF. The CDR3 nucleotides are TGCGCCAGCAGCCAAACCGGGACAGGGGTCTCCTTCTCTGGAAACACCATATATTTT.

The chain couples TRBV6-6 to TRBJ2-5; the D gene is possibly TRBD1 (5 bases). The CDR3 spans 14 residues. Trimming left V 6 bases short and J 4 bases short, with 15 bases between. Germline-derived CDR1 and CDR2 are MNHNY and SVGAGI (reference sequence). In DNA form, the CDR3 reads TGTGCCAGCAGGCAAACAGGACCGGGAGAGACCCAGTACTTC. Encoded protein: CASRQTGPGETQYF.

The chain joins TRBV7-9 to TRBJ2-7; 8 positions match TRBD1. Germline values: CDR1 SEHNR, CDR2 FQNEAQ (reference sequence). V lost 4 bases to trimming and J lost 5 bases; unmatched junction nucleotides: 7. CDR3 length: 14 amino acids. The CDR3 DNA sequence: TGTGCCAGCAGCTCCAGGACAGGGTTCGACGAGCAGTACTTC. Its protein product is CASSSRTGFDEQYF.

This chain connects TRBV19 to TRBJ2-1, with D possibly matching TRBD2 (5 bases). The CDR3 runs to 15 residues. Trimming pared 2 bases from V and 2 bases from J, leaving 10 bases between. Germline CDR1 reads LNHDA; CDR2 reads SQIVND (reference sequence). CDR3 sequence: CASSIPTGTYNEQFF. The CDR3 region has the DNA TGTGCCAGTAGTATACCGACGGGGACCTACAATGAGCAGTTCTTC.

CDR3 sequence: CASRRLINTGELFF. CDR3 DNA: TGTGCCAGCAGGAGGCTTATTAACACCGGGGAGCTGTTTTTT. This chain joins TRBV27 and TRBJ2-2; D ambiguous. Germline V CDR1 and CDR2: MNHEY, SMNVEV (reference sequence). Between the trimmed V and J ends, which lost 6 bases and 2 bases, there was a span of 10 bases. The CDR3 runs 14 residues.

This chain connects TRBV5-5 to TRBJ2-3, with D unresolved. Germline V gene sequence: CDR1 SGHKS, CDR2 YYEKEE (reference sequence). CDR3 length: 11 residues. V lost 4 bases and J lost 5, with 5 bases in between. CDR3 residues: CASSIRDTQYF. CDR3 nucleotides: TGTGCCAGCAGCATAAGAGATACGCAGTATTTT.

This chain connects TRBV11-2 to TRBJ1-1; D is uncertain. The CDR3 is 14 residues long. V dropped 8 bases and J dropped 1 base, with 14 bases sitting between them. The germline gives CDR1 SGHAT, CDR2 FQNNGV. The CDR3 nucleotides are TGTGCCAGCCGCCCGGGCGGGAGGAACACTGAAGCTTTCTTT. The encoded protein is CASRPGGRNTEAFF.

The CDR3 nucleotides read TGTGCCAGCAGCTTAATTGGGCTTTTGGCCAGTGAGCAGTTCTTC. Its translation is CASSLIGLLASEQFF. The chain has TRBV7-2 and TRBJ2-1; D is unresolved. The germline V gene encodes CDR1 SGHTA and CDR2 FQGNSA. The ends were cut back, 2 bases at V and 9 bases at J, with 17 bases in the middle. The CDR3 totals 15 residues.

The chain carries TRBV27 and TRBJ1-2; TRBD1 matches at 11 bases. Trimming removed 6 bases from V and 5 bases from J; junction bases left unmatched: 5. This CDR3 spans 14 amino acids. Germline CDR1 is MNHEY and CDR2 is SMNVEV (reference sequence). The DNA for the CDR3 is TGTGCCAGCAGCTCCGGGACAGGGGGATATGGCTACACCTTC. The encoded protein is CASSSGTGGYGYTF.